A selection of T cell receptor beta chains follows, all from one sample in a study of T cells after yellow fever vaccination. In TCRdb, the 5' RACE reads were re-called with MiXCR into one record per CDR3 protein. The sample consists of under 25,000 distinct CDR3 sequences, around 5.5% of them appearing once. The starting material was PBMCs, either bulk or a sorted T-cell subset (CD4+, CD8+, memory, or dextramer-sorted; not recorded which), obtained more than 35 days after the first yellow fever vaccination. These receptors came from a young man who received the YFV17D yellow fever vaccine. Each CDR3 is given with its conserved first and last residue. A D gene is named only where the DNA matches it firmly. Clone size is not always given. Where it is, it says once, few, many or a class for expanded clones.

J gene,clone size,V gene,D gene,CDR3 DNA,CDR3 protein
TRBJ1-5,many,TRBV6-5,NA,TGTGCCAGCAGTCATGGACAGCTCAATCAGCCCCAGCATTTT,CASSHGQLNQPQHF
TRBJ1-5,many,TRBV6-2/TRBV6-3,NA,TGTGCCAGCAGTCCCCGGAGGGACACTAATCAGCCCCAGCATTTT,CASSPRRDTNQPQHF
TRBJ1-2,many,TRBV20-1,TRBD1,TGCAGTGCTAGTGTACCAGGGGGGTATGGCTACACCTTC,CSASVPGGYGYTF
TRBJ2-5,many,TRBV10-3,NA,TGTGCCATCAGGGACAAACAAGAGACCCAGTACTTC,CAIRDKQETQYF
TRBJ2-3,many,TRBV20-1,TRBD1,TGCAGTGCTAGTCGGGACAGTCTCACAGATACGCAGTATTTT,CSASRDSLTDTQYF
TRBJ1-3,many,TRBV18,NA,TGTGCCAGCTCACGTGAGACATCTGGAAACACCATATATTTT,CASSRETSGNTIYF
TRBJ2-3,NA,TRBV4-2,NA,TGTGCCAGCAGCCAGGGACTGCTCGATACGCAGTATTTT,CASSQGLLDTQYF
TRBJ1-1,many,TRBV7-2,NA,TGTGCCAGCATCCCGGGAGTTTTCTTT,CASIPGVFF
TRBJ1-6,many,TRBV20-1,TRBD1,TGCAGTGCTGGACAGGGGGCGTCTGTTTCACCCCTCCACTTT,CSAGQGASVSPLHF
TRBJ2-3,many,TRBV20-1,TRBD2,TGCAGTGCCAGGGGTGGATCTAGCGGGGGGGCGACGACAGATACGCAGTATTTT,CSARGGSSGGATTDTQYF
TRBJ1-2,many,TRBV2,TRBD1,TGTGCCACTCGGACAGGGAGGCCCTATGGCTACACCTTC,CATRTGRPYGYTF
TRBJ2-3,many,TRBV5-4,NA,TGTGCCAGCAGCTTGCAGGACTCGGGGGCAGATACGCAGTATTTT,CASSLQDSGADTQYF
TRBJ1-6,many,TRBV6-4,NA,TGTGCCAGCAGTGACTCGGCAGGGATGAATTCACCCCTCCACTTT,CASSDSAGMNSPLHF
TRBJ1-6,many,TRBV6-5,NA,TGTGCCAGCACGGGGTGGGTCGTCGGGAATTCACCCCTCCACTTT,CASTGWVVGNSPLHF
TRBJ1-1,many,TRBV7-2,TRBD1,TGTGCCAGCAGCCTACGGACAGGTCCTGAAGCTTTCTTT,CASSLRTGPEAFF
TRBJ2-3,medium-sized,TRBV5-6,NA,TGTGCCAGCAGCTTGACGGACGGGAACCGAGTAGATACGCAGTATTTT,CASSLTDGNRVDTQYF
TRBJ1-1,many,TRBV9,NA,TGTGCCAGCAGCGTATTCGGGTTGGACACTGAAGCTTTCTTT,CASSVFGLDTEAFF
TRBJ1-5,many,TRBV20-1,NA,TGCAGTGCTAGAGATATAGTCCGGGACAATCAGCCCCAGCATTTT,CSARDIVRDNQPQHF
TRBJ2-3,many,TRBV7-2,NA,TGTGCCAGCAGCTTAGATATTAGAGATACGCAGTATTTT,CASSLDIRDTQYF
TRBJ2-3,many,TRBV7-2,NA,TGTGCCAGCAGCTTAGTGGCCGCCACAGATACGCAGTATTTT,CASSLVAATDTQYF
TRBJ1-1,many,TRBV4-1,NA,TGCGCCAGCAGCCAAGAGGGGACCTTGGGCACTGAAGCTTTCTTT,CASSQEGTLGTEAFF
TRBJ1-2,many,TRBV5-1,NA,TGCGCCAGCAGCTTGGGAATCTGGGTCGGGGCCTATGGCTACACCTTC,CASSLGIWVGAYGYTF
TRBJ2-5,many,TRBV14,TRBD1,TGTGCCAGCAGCCCCCTGACAGGGGGTCAAGAGACCCAGTACTTC,CASSPLTGGQETQYF
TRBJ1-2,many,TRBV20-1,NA,TGCAGTGCCTCTCGGGGGGAAAGCTACACCTTC,CSASRGESYTF
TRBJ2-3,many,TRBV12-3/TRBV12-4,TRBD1,TGTGCCAGCAGTTTTTTAGGGGGACAGGAAATAGATACGCAGTATTTT,CASSFLGGQEIDTQYF
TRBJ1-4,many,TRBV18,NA,TGTGCCAGCTCACCACCGGCAGGGAGTGAAAAACTGTTTTTT,CASSPPAGSEKLFF
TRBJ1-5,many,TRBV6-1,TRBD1,TGTGCCAGCAGTGAAGGGACAGGGGCGGGTCAGCCCCAGCATTTT,CASSEGTGAGQPQHF
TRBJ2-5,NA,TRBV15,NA,TGTGCCACCAGCAGAGGAGGCAGGGACGAGACCCAGTACTTC,CATSRGGRDETQYF
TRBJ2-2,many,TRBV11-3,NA,TGTGCCAGCAGCTTAGTGGGGGACACCGGGGAGCTGTTTTTT,CASSLVGDTGELFF
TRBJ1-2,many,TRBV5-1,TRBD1,TGCGCCAGCAGCTTGGGAGGCGGGACAGTCGGCTATGGCTACACCTTC,CASSLGGGTVGYGYTF
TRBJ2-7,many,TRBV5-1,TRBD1,TGCGCCAGCAGCTTGGGAGGACAGGGTCCCTACGAGCAGTACTTC,CASSLGGQGPYEQYF
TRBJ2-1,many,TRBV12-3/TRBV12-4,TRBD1,TGTGCCAGCGAAAACCGGGACAGGGCCCACCAGTTCTTC,CASENRDRAHQFF
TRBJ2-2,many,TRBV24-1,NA,TGTGCCACCAGTGATCCCGGGTCCCGGAGGGAGCTGTTTTTT,CATSDPGSRRELFF
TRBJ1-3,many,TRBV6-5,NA,TGTGCCAGCAGTTACGGGTTAGACAGGATGGCTGGAAACACCATATATTTT,CASSYGLDRMAGNTIYF
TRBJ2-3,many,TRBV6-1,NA,TGTGCCAGCAGTGATACCGGCAGCTTGAGGAATACGCAGTATTTT,CASSDTGSLRNTQYF
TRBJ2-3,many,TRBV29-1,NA,TGCAGCCTTAGGGGGGTGAGGGATACGCAGTATTTT,CSLRGVRDTQYF
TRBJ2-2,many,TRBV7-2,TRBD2,TGTGCCAGCAGCCCACAAGCGGGGGGATCCGGGGAGCTGTTTTTT,CASSPQAGGSGELFF
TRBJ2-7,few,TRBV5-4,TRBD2,TGTGCCAGCAGCGCTGCGGGGGACTCCTACGAGCAGTACTTC,CASSAAGDSYEQYF
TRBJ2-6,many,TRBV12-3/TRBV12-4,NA,TGTGCCAGCAGTTGGGCTTCTGGGGCCAACGTCCTGACTTTC,CASSWASGANVLTF
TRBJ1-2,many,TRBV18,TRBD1,TGTGCCAGCTTTTCGACAGGGGACGGCGACTATGGCTACACCTTC,CASFSTGDGDYGYTF
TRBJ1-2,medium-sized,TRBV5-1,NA,TGCGCCAGCAGCCAAGACAGCCCTAACTATGGCTACACCTTC,CASSQDSPNYGYTF
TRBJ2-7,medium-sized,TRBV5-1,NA,TGCGCCAGCAGCTTGGGGGACACAGGGAACGAGCAGTACTTC,CASSLGDTGNEQYF
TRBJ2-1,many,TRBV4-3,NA,TGCGCCAGCAGCCAAGGGACAGCTTCCTACAATGAGCAGTTCTTC,CASSQGTASYNEQFF
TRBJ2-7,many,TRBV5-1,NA,TGCGCCAGCAGCTTGGACGGGAGCTCCTACGAGCAGTACTTC,CASSLDGSSYEQYF
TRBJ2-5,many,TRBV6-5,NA,TGTGCCAGCAGTTACTCAATCGGGGGCAGGGAGGGCCAGTACTTC,CASSYSIGGREGQYF
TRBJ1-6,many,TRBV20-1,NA,TGCAGTGCTAGCGCGGGACCGACTAATTCACCCCTCCACTTT,CSASAGPTNSPLHF
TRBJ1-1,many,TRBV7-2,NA,TGTGCCAGCAGCTCCGGGCCGGCAGCTGAAGCTTTCTTT,CASSSGPAAEAFF